This TCR beta chain was recorded in a study of regulatory T cells in long-lasting Graves disease. Study-wide points: TRBV28, TRBJ1-2 and TRBJ2-5 emerged as the favored segments in persistent disease.

This CDR3 spans 12 amino acids. V gave up 3 bases and J gave up 4 bases, with 8 bases separating them. Germline V lookup: CDR1 DFQATT, CDR2 SNEGSKA (reference sequence). The time point denotes: newly diagnosed GD, antithyroid drugs for less than 3 months. The TCR library used RNA extracted from PBMCs. To note about this clonotype: What it binds is unknown.

Researchers made TCR beta libraries by using iRepertoire HTBI primers and running Arm-PCR on CDR3 regions. TCRdb re-called the multiplex PCR reads through MiXCR, storing one row per CDR3 protein. The table lists some 600,000 distinct CDR3 sequences, about 16% of them singletons, with approximately 12% in the top ten. The same specimen was also included in a second study, on T cells in Graves' hyperthyroidism and ophthalmopathy.

V gene TRBV20-1 combines with J gene TRBJ2-3; D is ambiguous. This receptor was taken from a young man with Graves disease. This sample comprised peripheral blood mononuclear cells (PBMCs), obtained at new diagnosis, from a patient treated with antithyroid drugs. This chain's CDR3 is CSASGVPDTQYF. In DNA form, the CDR3 reads TGCAGTGCTAGTGGGGTCCCAGATACGCAGTATTTT.